The rows below give T cell receptor beta chains drawn from one sample of a study of T cells in Graves' hyperthyroidism and ophthalmopathy. TCRdb re-called the multiplex PCR reads with MiXCR, one entry per CDR3 protein. The table records roughly 550,000 distinct CDR3 sequences, about 16% of them present only once. The sequenced sample consisted of blood. Receptors were obtained from a woman younger than 45 with Graves' ophthalmopathy. Both conserved end residues are part of each CDR3.

TRBV7-2 CASSLTGGAGNTIYF
TRBV9 CASSVALMTSGATQYF
TRBV2 CASRGTYYEQYF
TRBV7-9 CASNGGPTYEQYF
TRBV6-1 CASKISNGGRYNEQFF
TRBV7-6 CASSARLAGDFQETQYF
TRBV4-3 CASSQTGIRTDTQYF
TRBV7-8 CASRTDAYNEQFF
TRBV28 CASRSTGGPYGYTF
TRBV19 CASQFGTEDSPLHF
TRBV9 CASSATGTNQETQYF
TRBV29-1 CSVEVGLADEQYF
TRBV11-2 CASSLQRSGNTIYF
TRBV7-9 CASSLITRAAGGWNEQFF
TRBV10-3 CAISAQGVREQYF
TRBV10-3 CAISGQDNEQFF
TRBV27 CASSPFGGRAEKLFF
TRBV4-3 CASSQTPPTGTDTQYF
TRBV2 CASRYPPRTLADTQYF
TRBV11-2 CASSLGDRGLDTQYF
TRBV10-3 CAISDTGGPGNEQFF
TRBV20-1 CSARLRDRGPTEAFF
TRBV12-3/TRBV12-4 CASIPGVGREWADTQYF
TRBV3-1 CASSQDDGGNEQFF
TRBV5-1 CASSGGGADTQYF